This T cell receptor beta chain originates from a study of blood T cell repertoires in COVID-19. The CDR3 length is 18 residues. Trimming took 0 bases from V and 2 from J; bases not matched to a gene: 9. The germline gives CDR1 SGHNT, CDR2 YYREEE (reference sequence). Generated by immunoSEQ multiplex PCR, the TCRdb table keeps only in-frame clones and is missing some. The sample lists some 350,000 clones; about nine tenths were seen once. The rearrangement links TRBV5-4 to TRBJ2-7; TRBD2 agrees at 12 bases. The TCR originated in a woman between 70 and 85 years old with COVID-19, enrolled during active disease. Sequencing was carried out using peripheral blood. The CDR3 loop is CASSLVVLAGGPPYEQYF. The CDR3 coding sequence is TGTGCCAGCAGCTTGGTCGTCCTAGCGGGGGGGCCTCCCTACGAGCAGTACTTC.